The clone carrying this T cell receptor (beta chain) turned up a few times. Its antigen is unknown. These data come from a study of T cells in Graves' hyperthyroidism and ophthalmopathy. Regions amplified from RNA transcripts were the TCR beta CDR3 regions. A first-round RT-PCR of the TCR CDR3 used the HTBI primer set. Each CDR3 protein is one row after TCRdb ran MiXCR on the multiplex PCR reads. The sample shows some 600,000 distinct CDR3 sequences, approximately 44% of them seen only once. Study outcomes and limitations: Ophthalmopathy and stable hyperthyroidism were separated by a 13 V-J model. A median 6.5 months before onset, the model predicted ophthalmopathy.

The sequence was collected from a woman aged 18-35 years with Graves' hyperthyroidism. Sequenced: peripheral blood or thyroid tissue (not recorded which).

The CDR3, as DNA: TGTGCCAGCAGCCAAGGCGGACAGCCGAATTCACCCCTCCACTTT. This codes for CASSQGGQPNSPLHF. This sequence joins TRBV25-1 and TRBJ1-6; weak D call: TRBD1 (6 bases). V gave up 6 bases and J gave up 7 bases, with 16 bases separating them. CDR1 is MGHDK, CDR2 SYGVNS, per germline. CDR3 size: 15 residues.